These 15 T cell receptor beta chains were sequenced from one sample in a study of T cell responses to AZD1222 COVID-19 vaccine. Sequencing was performed with immunoSEQ multiplex PCR; in TCRdb, only in-frame clones are kept and a portion is missing. Found here are 70,000 to 95,000 clones, 90% of them singletons; the top ten hold 4.2%. Sequenced material: peripheral blood, taken on day 0 of AZD1222 vaccination. These receptors originate from an adult in good health.

The CDR3 spells CASSPLGESGRAEQYF. CDR3 nucleotides: TGTGCCAGCAGCCCCCTGGGGGAAAGCGGGAGGGCAGAGCAGTACTTC. The chain combines TRBV4-2 with TRBJ2-7, with 10 nucleotides matching TRBD2. Unmatched junction bases numbered 13, after V lost 4 bases and J lost 7 bases. Per germline, CDR1 LGHNA and CDR2 YNFKEQ. The CDR3 consists of 16 residues.

This chain connects TRBV4-2 to TRBJ1-3; tentative D call: TRBD1 (6 bases). CDR3 length: 17 residues. Trimming removed 2 bases from V and 1 base from J, with 15 bases in between. The germline V gene has CDR1 LGHNA and CDR2 YNFKEQ. The CDR3 loop reads CASSQWTESYSGNTIYF. CDR3 coding DNA: TGTGCCAGCAGCCAATGGACAGAAAGCTATTCTGGAAACACCATATATTTT.

The gene calls are TRBV19 and TRBJ2-2; 7 nucleotides line up with TRBD1. CDR3 length: 16 amino acids. V trimming: 5 bases; J trimming: 5 bases; junction bases outside the gene matches: 11. Germline CDR1 reads LNHDA; CDR2 reads SQIVND (reference sequence). DNA for the CDR3: TGTGCCAGTAGTGTGGCGTCCAGGGGGAATACCGGGGAGCTGTTTTTT. This sequence encodes CASSVASRGNTGELFF.

This clone was detected only a few times. This chain links TRBV15 with TRBJ2-7; TRBD1 matches 9 bases. The CDR3 contains 15 residues. Germline V gives CDR1 LNHNV, CDR2 YYDKDF (reference sequence). After removal of 2 bases from V and 3 bases from J, the junction contained 5 bases not matched to a gene. The CDR3 spells CATSRQRQGVYEQYF. The DNA for the CDR3 is TGTGCCACCAGCAGACAGAGACAGGGGGTCTACGAGCAGTACTTC.

This chain uses TRBV5-4 with TRBJ2-5, with a tentative D call TRBD2 (7 bases). Germline V gene data show CDR1 as SGHNT and CDR2 as YYREEE (reference sequence). The CDR3 is made up of 16 amino acids. Trimming cost V 1 base and J 9 bases, with 22 bases left between them. CDR3: CASSLRLGAGAAAQYF. CDR3 nucleotide sequence: TGTGCCAGCAGCTTGAGGTTAGGCGCGGGGGCTGCGGCCCAGTACTTC.

V and J are TRBV11-2 and TRBJ1-1; no clear D. V lost 4 bases to trimming and J lost 1 base, with 16 bases between them. The V gene's germline CDR1 is SGHAT and CDR2 FQNNGV. The CDR3 spans 16 residues. CDR3 sequence reads: CASSWIGPRRNTEAFF. The CDR3, as DNA: TGTGCCAGCAGCTGGATAGGGCCTAGGAGGAACACTGAAGCTTTCTTT.

This clone showed up just once. The chain carries TRBV18 and TRBJ2-3; D ambiguous. Germline values: CDR1 KGHSH, CDR2 LQKENI. V was pared by 3 bases and J by 7 bases, with 8 bases between. This CDR3 contains 12 residues. As DNA, the CDR3 is TGTGCCAGCTCACCGCCGGAGAATACGCAGTATTTT. Amino acid sequence: CASSPPENTQYF.

The chain joins TRBV30 to TRBJ1-6; 7 bases are shared with TRBD1. The V gene's germline CDR1 is GTSNPN and CDR2 SVGIG (reference sequence). The CDR3 is made up of 13 amino acids. The V and J ends lost 5 bases and 7 bases, in that order; junction bases with no gene match: 5. As DNA, the CDR3 is TGTGCCTGGGGGGGACAGATCAATTCACCCCTCCACTTT. This codes for CAWGGQINSPLHF.

This chain uses TRBV7-3 with TRBJ2-5; D is unclear. This CDR3 contains 15 residues. Trimming cost V 4 bases and J 5 bases, with 17 bases left between them. Germline V CDR1 and CDR2: SGHTA, FQGTGA. The CDR3 is CASSSPVTGLETQYF. The CDR3 coding sequence is TGTGCCAGCAGCTCCCCAGTTACCGGGCTGGAGACCCAGTACTTC.

The gene calls are TRBV13 and TRBJ2-6; a possible D gene is TRBD1 (6 bases). The CDR3 is 15 residues long. Per germline, CDR1 PRHDT and CDR2 FYEKMQ (reference sequence). Trimming shortened V by 6 bases and J by 4 bases, and 13 bases separated the two germline ends. CDR3 DNA sequence: TGTGCCAGCAGGTGGAAGGGGGAAGGGGCCAACGTCCTGACTTTC. This sequence encodes CASRWKGEGANVLTF.

A single count supports this clone. This chain uses TRBV11-3 with TRBJ2-3, with D perhaps TRBD2 (5 bases). This CDR3 has 13 residues. Per the germline V gene, CDR1 is SGHNT and CDR2 is YENEEA. Trimming pared 3 bases from V and 6 bases from J, leaving 10 bases between. The CDR3 DNA reads TGTGCCAGCAGCTTTTGGCGGGCGGATACGCAGTATTTT. It codes for CASSFWRADTQYF.

This clone was counted a single time. CDR3 region: CASSQDTYQPQHF. The DNA of the CDR3 is TGTGCCAGCAGCCAAGACACTTATCAGCCCCAGCATTTT. The chain links TRBV4-2 to TRBJ1-5; D is uncertain. This CDR3 is 13 amino acids long. CDR1 and CDR2 (germline): LGHNA, YNFKEQ. Trimming took 0 bases from V and 5 from J, leaving 5 bases between them.

V and J are TRBV6-2 or TRBV6-3 and TRBJ1-1; D is unclear. Trimming stripped 0 bases from V and 0 bases from J, with 11 bases between. The CDR3 is made up of 16 amino acids. CDR1 is MNHEY and CDR2 is SVGEGT in the germline V gene. CDR3 region: CASSYSSAALNTEAFF. CDR3 coding DNA: TGTGCCAGCAGTTACTCGTCCGCAGCCTTGAACACTGAAGCTTTCTTT.

V usage is TRBV3-1 (or the pseudogene TRBV3-2) and J usage is TRBJ2-5, with TRBD2 identical over 7 bases. The CDR3 loop spans 16 amino acids. The V gene's germline CDR1 is LGHDT and CDR2 YNNKEL (reference sequence). J gave up 2 bases and V 1 base, and 7 bases lay outside the gene matches. The CDR3 DNA reads TGTGCCAGCAGCCAAGGGGCGTCTAGCGGACAAGAGACCCAGTACTTC. It encodes CASSQGASSGQETQYF.

The chain recombines TRBV30 with TRBJ1-1; no firm D call. Germline CDR1 is GTSNPN and CDR2 is SVGIG (reference sequence). Trimming shortened V by 2 bases and J by 3 bases, and 10 bases separated the two germline ends. This CDR3 spans 13 amino acids. Here the CDR3 DNA reads TGTGCCTGGAGTAGGAGATACTACACTGAAGCTTTCTTT. This gives the protein CAWSRRYYTEAFF.